A single sample gave rise to the 5 T cell receptor beta chains below, sequenced in a study of T cell responses to AZD1222 COVID-19 vaccine. The table came from immunoSEQ multiplex PCR; TCRdb's copy has only in-frame clones and leaves some out. The top ten hold 1.6% of the sample, which has fewer than 120,000 clones, about 88% seen once. Sequences were derived from peripheral blood, sampled on day 0 of AZD1222 vaccination. Receptors were obtained from an adult in good health.

In nucleotides, the CDR3 is TGTGCCAGCTCACCTCGGGACAGATTTAATGAAAAACTGTTTTTT. Its protein product is CASSPRDRFNEKLFF. The rearrangement uses TRBV18 and TRBJ1-4; 7 bases fit TRBD1. Losses at the gene ends were 3 bases for V and 4 bases for J; bases not matched to a gene: 5. Germline CDR1 is KGHSH and CDR2 is LQKENI. CDR3 length equals 15 residues.

This clone occurred once. The chain is built from TRBV28 and TRBJ2-7; D remains ambiguous. V was pared by 4 bases and J by 2 bases, with 9 bases between. The CDR3 length is 13 residues. Looked up from germline, CDR1 is MDHEN and CDR2 is SYDVKM. The CDR3 coding sequence is TGTGCCAGCAGTTACCCCCACACCTACGAGCAGTACTTC. It is translated as CASSYPHTYEQYF.

J is TRBJ1-2 and V is TRBV29-1, with a tentative D call TRBD1 (5 bases). The germline V gene has CDR1 SQVTM and CDR2 ANQGSEA. The CDR3 covers 13 residues. V lost 5 bases and J 2 bases, leaving 12 bases between the germline ends. In nucleotides, the CDR3 is TGCAGCGTTCCGACACGGGGCAACTATGGCTACACCTTC. It yields the protein CSVPTRGNYGYTF.

The chain is built from TRBV5-1 and TRBJ1-1; unclear D gene. This CDR3 is built from 14 residues. Germline V gives CDR1 SGHRS, CDR2 YFSETQ. The ends were cut back, 0 bases at V and 3 bases at J, with 9 bases in the middle. The chain's CDR3 is CASSLAPPDTEAFF. CDR3 sequence (DNA): TGCGCCAGCAGCTTGGCCCCCCCCGACACTGAAGCTTTCTTT.

The V and J genes are TRBV19 and TRBJ1-6; TRBD1 aligns across 7 bases. The ends lost 6 bases at V and 3 bases at J; junction bases unmatched: 8. The germline CDR1 and CDR2 sequences are LNHDA and SQIVND (reference sequence). The CDR3 is 16 amino acids. Here the CDR3 DNA reads TGTGCCAGTAGACCTGGGACAGCCTTCTATAATTCACCCCTCCACTTT. It specifies CASRPGTAFYNSPLHF. The whole variable domain, filled in from reference TRBV19 and TRBJ1-6, reads DGGITQSPKYLFRKEGQNVTLSCEQNLNHDAMYWYRQDPGQGLRLIYYSQIVNDFQKGDIAEGYSVSREKKESFPLTVTSAQKNPTAFYLCASRPGTAFYNSPLHFGNGTRLTVT.